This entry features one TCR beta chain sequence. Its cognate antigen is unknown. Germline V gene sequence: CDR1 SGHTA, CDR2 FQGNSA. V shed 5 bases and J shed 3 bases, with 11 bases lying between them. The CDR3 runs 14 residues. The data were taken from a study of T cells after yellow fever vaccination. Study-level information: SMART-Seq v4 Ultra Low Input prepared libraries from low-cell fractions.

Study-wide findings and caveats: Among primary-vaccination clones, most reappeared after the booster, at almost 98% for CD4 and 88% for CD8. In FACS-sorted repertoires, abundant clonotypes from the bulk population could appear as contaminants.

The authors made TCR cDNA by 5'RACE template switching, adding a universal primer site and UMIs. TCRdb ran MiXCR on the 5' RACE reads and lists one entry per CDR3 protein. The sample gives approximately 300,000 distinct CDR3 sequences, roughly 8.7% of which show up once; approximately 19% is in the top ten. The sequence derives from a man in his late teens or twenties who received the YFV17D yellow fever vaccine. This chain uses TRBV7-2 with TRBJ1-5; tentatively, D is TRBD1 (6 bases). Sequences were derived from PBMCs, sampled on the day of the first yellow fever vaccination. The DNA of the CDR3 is TGTGCCAGCAGCGAACAGGGTACCAATCAGCCCCAGCATTTT. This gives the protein CASSEQGTNQPQHF. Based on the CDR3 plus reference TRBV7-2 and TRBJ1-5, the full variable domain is GAGVSQSPSNKVTEKGKDVELRCDPISGHTALYWYRQSLGQGLEFLIYFQGNSAPDKSGLPSDRFSAERTGGSVSTLTIQRTQQEDSAVYLCASSEQGTNQPQHFGDGTRLSIL.